Listed below are T cell receptor beta chains from one sample, sequenced in a study of T cell repertoires in cytomegalovirus infection. In TCRdb, the reads were re-called with MiXCR into one record per CDR3 protein. Among about 700,000 distinct CDR3 sequences listed, 30% to 40% were seen once. What these receptors recognize is not known. Sequencing used cultured PBMCs, obtained from culture after CMV antigen stimulation. Source of these receptors: a human donor in good health (CMV status not recorded). Some clones in this sample may be carry-over from other donors' samples. CDR3s include the opening cysteine and the closing phenylalanine or tryptophan. D genes are given only for firm matches. Not every row has a clone size; where given, it reads once, few, many or a size class.

j_gene,v_gene,d_gene,abundance,CDR3nt,CDR3aa
TRBJ1-2,TRBV25-1,-,few,TGTGCCAGCAGTTGCCCGAAAAACTATGGCTACACCTTC,CASSCPKNYGYTF
TRBJ2-7,TRBV6-1,-,-,TGTGCCAGCAGTGAAGAGGGTACTCTTTCCTACGAGCAGTACTTC,CASSEEGTLSYEQYF
TRBJ1-3,TRBV10-3,-,few,TGTGCCATCAGTGAGTCGGGGGAAGACTCTGGAAACACCATATATTTT,CAISESGEDSGNTIYF
TRBJ2-1,TRBV7-4,-,-,TGTGCCAGCAGCTTCCTCCGAACGGAGAGGGGCGATGAGCAGTTCTTC,CASSFLRTERGDEQFF
TRBJ1-4,TRBV30,TRBD1,once,TGTGCCGGACAGGGAGCAACTAATGAAAAACTGTTTTTT,CAGQGATNEKLFF
TRBJ2-7,TRBV15,-,-,TGTGCCACCAGCACCGGGAGAGGGAAGGAGCAGTACTTC,CATSTGRGKEQYF
TRBJ2-1,TRBV12-3/TRBV12-4,TRBD2,few,TGTGCCAGCAGTTTGGGCGGGAGAACGTACAATGAGCAGTTCTTC,CASSLGGRTYNEQFF
TRBJ2-3,TRBV20-1,-,-,TGCAGTGCGGGCTTAGCGGCAGATACGCAGTATTTT,CSAGLAADTQYF
TRBJ1-5,TRBV7-9,-,many,TGTGCCAGCAGCTTAGGTCAGGGGCTGAGTTCGACCCAGCATTTT,CASSLGQGLSSTQHF
TRBJ1-1,TRBV15,-,-,TGTGCCACCAGCAGAGACTCTCCCACTGAAGCTTTCTTT,CATSRDSPTEAFF
TRBJ1-3,TRBV5-1,-,few,TGCGCCAGCAGCCCGGAAGGGAAGCCGGGAAACACCATATATTTT,CASSPEGKPGNTIYF
TRBJ2-3,TRBV7-2,-,many,TGTGCCAGCCGTCGGGGCCCGGTCACAGATACGCAGTATTTT,CASRRGPVTDTQYF
TRBJ2-6,TRBV6-8,TRBD1,-,TGTGCCAGCAGTTCTCTGGGACAGGGGAAGCCTGGGGCTAACGTCCTGACTTTC,CASSSLGQGKPGANVLTF
TRBJ2-7,TRBV11-3,-,few,TGTGCCAGCAGCTCCCAATCCGGGACGGATTACGAGCAGTACTTC,CASSSQSGTDYEQYF
TRBJ1-1,TRBV28,-,few,TGTGCCAGCAGTCAATTGGGGCCAATTGGGGCTTTCTTT,CASSQLGPIGAFF
TRBJ1-4,TRBV7-2,-,many,TGTGCCAGCAGCTGGGGAGCGGAGGGCCCTTCTGAAAAACTGTTTTTT,CASSWGAEGPSEKLFF
TRBJ2-3,TRBV7-2,-,-,TGTGCCAGCAGCTTAGTTTCGCAGTATTTT,CASSLVSQYF
TRBJ2-5,TRBV7-9,TRBD1,-,TGTGCCAGCAGCCTCCTAGGGGGACAGTTACAAGAGACCCAGTACTTC,CASSLLGGQLQETQYF
TRBJ1-1,TRBV7-8,-,many,TGTGCCAGCAGCTCACCCGGAGCGCAGAACACTGAAGCTTTCTTT,CASSSPGAQNTEAFF
TRBJ1-1,TRBV7-9,-,many,TGTGCCAGCAGCTTTACAGGAAAAACTGAAGCTTTCTTT,CASSFTGKTEAFF
TRBJ1-6,TRBV12-3/TRBV12-4,-,few,TGTGCCAGCAGTTTCGGCAGGGTATCGAATTCACCCCTCCACTTT,CASSFGRVSNSPLHF
TRBJ2-4,TRBV4-1,-,-,TGCGCCAGCAGCCCCGTGGCCATAGCCAAAAACATTCAGTACTTC,CASSPVAIAKNIQYF
TRBJ2-1,TRBV7-8,-,many,TGTGCCAGCAGCTTAGTTCAGCATCCCTACAATGAGCAGTTCTTC,CASSLVQHPYNEQFF
TRBJ1-5,TRBV20-1,-,once,TGCAGTGCCAGGATGTCGGGTAGCAATCAGCCCCAGCATTTT,CSARMSGSNQPQHF
TRBJ2-7,TRBV7-8,TRBD2,many,TGTGCCAGCAGCCTGAAGCCGGGACTAGCAGTCTACGAGCAGTACTTC,CASSLKPGLAVYEQYF
TRBJ2-3,TRBV7-8,TRBD2,-,TGTGCCAGCAGCTTATCTAACCTAGCGGGGTTCACAGATACGCAGTATTTT,CASSLSNLAGFTDTQYF
TRBJ2-1,TRBV2,-,few,TGTGCCAGCAACATCGGGGGCAGCTACAATGAGCAGTTCTTC,CASNIGGSYNEQFF
TRBJ1-3,TRBV28,TRBD1,-,TGTGCCAGCAGTTCGGCCGGGACAGCTTACTCTGGAAACACCATATATTTT,CASSSAGTAYSGNTIYF
TRBJ2-3,TRBV5-1,-,few,TGCGCCAGCAGCTTGGTCGGCGGAGCGGTGGATACGCAGTATTTT,CASSLVGGAVDTQYF
TRBJ2-7,TRBV7-8,TRBD1,-,TGTGCCAGCAGCTCAGGGGGCACTACCTTTGGGCTCTACGAGCAGTACTTC,CASSSGGTTFGLYEQYF
TRBJ2-1,TRBV7-6,-,-,TGTGCCAGCAGTAGGGGTTCGACCTACAATGAGCAGTTCTTC,CASSRGSTYNEQFF
TRBJ2-1,TRBV4-2,TRBD2,-,TGTGCCAGCAGCCAAGAGGCATTGGCGGGAGCATACAATGAGCAGTTCTTC,CASSQEALAGAYNEQFF
TRBJ1-5,TRBV7-2,TRBD1,few,TGTGCCAGCAGCTTAAGTGGGACAGCCAATCAGCCCCAGCATTTT,CASSLSGTANQPQHF